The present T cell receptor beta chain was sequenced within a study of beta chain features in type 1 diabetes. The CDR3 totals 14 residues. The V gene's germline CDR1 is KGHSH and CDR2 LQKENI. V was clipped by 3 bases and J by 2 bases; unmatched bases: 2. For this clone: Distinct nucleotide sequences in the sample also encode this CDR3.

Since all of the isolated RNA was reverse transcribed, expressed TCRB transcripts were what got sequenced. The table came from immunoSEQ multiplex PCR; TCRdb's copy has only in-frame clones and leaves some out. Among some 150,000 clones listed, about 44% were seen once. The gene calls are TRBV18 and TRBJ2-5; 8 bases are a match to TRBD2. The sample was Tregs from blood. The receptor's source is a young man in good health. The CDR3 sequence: CASSPAGGQETQYF. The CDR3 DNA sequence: TGTGCCAGCTCACCGGCGGGGGGACAAGAGACCCAGTACTTC.